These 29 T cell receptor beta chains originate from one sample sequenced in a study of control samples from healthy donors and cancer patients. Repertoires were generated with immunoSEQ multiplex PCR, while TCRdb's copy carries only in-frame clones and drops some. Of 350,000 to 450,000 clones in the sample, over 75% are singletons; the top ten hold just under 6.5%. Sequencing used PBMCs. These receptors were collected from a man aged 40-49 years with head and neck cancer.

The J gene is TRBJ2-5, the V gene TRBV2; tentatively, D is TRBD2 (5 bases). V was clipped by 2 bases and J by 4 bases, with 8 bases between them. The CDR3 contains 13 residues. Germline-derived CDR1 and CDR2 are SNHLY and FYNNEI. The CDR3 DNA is TGTGCCAGCAGTGAACCGGGATCAGAGACCCAGTACTTC. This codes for CASSEPGSETQYF.

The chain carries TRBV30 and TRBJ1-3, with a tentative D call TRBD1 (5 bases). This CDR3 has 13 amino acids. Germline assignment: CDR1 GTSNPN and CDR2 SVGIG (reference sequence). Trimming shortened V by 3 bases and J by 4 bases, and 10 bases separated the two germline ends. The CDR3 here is CAWRQAGGNTIYF. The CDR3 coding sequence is TGTGCCTGGAGACAGGCAGGAGGAAACACCATATATTTT.

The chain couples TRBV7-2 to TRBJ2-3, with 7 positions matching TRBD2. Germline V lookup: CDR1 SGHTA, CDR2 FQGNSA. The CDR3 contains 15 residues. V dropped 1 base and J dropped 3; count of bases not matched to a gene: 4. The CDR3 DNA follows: TGTGCCAGCAGCTTAGACGGGGGGATGACAGATACGCAGTATTTT. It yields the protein CASSLDGGMTDTQYF. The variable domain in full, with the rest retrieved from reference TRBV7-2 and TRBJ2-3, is GAGVSQSPSNKVTEKGKDVELRCDPISGHTALYWYRQSLGQGLEFLIYFQGNSAPDKSGLPSDRFSAERTGGSVSTLTIQRTQQEDSAVYLCASSLDGGMTDTQYFGPGTRLTVL.

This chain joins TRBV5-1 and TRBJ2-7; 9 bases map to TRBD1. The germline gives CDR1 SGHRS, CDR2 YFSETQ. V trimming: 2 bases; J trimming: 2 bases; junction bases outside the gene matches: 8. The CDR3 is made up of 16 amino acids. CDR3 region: CASSFDGQGKTYEQYF. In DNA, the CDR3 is TGCGCCAGCAGCTTTGACGGACAGGGGAAGACCTACGAGCAGTACTTC.

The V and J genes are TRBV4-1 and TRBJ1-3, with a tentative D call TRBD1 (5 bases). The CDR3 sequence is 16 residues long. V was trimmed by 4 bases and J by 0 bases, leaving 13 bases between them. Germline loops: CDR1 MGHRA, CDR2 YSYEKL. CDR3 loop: CASSRMTASSGNTIYF. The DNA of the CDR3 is TGCGCCAGCAGCCGAATGACAGCCTCCTCTGGAAACACCATATATTTT.

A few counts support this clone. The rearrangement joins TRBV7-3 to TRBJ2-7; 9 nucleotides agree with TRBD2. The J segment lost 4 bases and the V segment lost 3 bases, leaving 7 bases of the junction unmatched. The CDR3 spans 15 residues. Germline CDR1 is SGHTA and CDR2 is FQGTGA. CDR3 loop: CASSLASGRQYEQYF. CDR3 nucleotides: TGTGCCAGCAGCTTGGCCAGCGGGAGGCAATACGAGCAGTACTTC.

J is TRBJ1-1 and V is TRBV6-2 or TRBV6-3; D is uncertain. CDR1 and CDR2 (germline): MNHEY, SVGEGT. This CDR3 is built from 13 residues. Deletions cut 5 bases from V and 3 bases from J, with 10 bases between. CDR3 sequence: CASSLERDTEAFF. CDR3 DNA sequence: TGTGCCAGCAGTCTCGAGAGGGACACTGAAGCTTTCTTT.

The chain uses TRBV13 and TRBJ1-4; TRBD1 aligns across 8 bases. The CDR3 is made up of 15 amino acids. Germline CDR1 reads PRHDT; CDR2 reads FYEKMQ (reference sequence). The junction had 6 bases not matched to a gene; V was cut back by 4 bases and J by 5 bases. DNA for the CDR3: TGTGCCAGCAGCTCTCCGGGACAGGCGAATGAAAAACTGTTTTTT. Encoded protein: CASSSPGQANEKLFF.

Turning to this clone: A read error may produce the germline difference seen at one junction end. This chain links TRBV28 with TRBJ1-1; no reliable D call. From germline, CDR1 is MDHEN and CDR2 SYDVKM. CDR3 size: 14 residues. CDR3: CANSLYTVNTEAFF. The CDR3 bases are TGTGCCAACAGTTTATATACAGTGAACACTGAAGCTTTCTTT.

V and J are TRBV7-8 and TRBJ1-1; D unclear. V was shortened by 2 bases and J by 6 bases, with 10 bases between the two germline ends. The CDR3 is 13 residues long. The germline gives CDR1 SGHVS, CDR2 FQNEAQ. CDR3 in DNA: TGTGCCAGCAGCTTACGTCAGTCGGCTGAAGCTTTCTTT. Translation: CASSLRQSAEAFF.

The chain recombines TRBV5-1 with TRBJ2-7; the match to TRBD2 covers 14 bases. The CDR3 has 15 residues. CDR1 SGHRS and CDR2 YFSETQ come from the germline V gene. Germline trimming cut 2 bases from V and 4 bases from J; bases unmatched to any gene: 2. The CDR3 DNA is TGCGCCAGCAGCTTAGGGACTAGCGGGAGTTACGAGCAGTACTTC. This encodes CASSLGTSGSYEQYF. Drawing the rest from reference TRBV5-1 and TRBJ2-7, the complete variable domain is KAGVTQTPRYLIKTRGQQVTLSCSPISGHRSVSWYQQTPGQGLQFLFEYFSETQRNKGNFPGRFSGRQFSNSRSEMNVSTLELGDSALYLCASSLGTSGSYEQYFGPGTRLTVT.

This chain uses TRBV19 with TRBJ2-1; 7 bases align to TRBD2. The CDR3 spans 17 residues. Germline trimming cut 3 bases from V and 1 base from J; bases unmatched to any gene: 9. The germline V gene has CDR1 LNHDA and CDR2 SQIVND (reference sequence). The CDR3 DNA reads TGTGCCAGTAGTATGGGGGGAGGGGCGTCGTCCTACAATGAGCAGTTCTTC. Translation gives CASSMGGGASSYNEQFF.

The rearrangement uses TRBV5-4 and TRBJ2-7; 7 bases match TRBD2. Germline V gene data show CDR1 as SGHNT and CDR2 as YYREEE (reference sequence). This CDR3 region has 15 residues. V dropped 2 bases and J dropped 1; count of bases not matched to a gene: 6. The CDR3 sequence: CASSFSSGVSYEQYF. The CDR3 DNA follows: TGTGCCAGCAGCTTCTCTAGCGGAGTATCCTACGAGCAGTACTTC.

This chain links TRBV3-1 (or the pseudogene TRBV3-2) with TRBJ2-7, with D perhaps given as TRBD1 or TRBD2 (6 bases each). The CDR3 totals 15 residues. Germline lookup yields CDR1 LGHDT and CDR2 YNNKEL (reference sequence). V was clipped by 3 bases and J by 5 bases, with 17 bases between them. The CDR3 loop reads CASSHGWGAVNEQYF. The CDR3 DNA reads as TGTGCCAGCAGCCACGGATGGGGGGCAGTTAACGAGCAGTACTTC.

The CDR3 DNA is TGTGCCAGTAGGCGGACTAGCGGGAGTGTAGAGACCCAGTACTTC. It codes for CASRRTSGSVETQYF. The chain couples TRBV19 to TRBJ2-5; 13 bases agree with TRBD2. The J segment lost 4 bases and the V segment lost 6 bases, leaving 5 bases of the junction unmatched. The CDR3 has 15 amino acids. From germline, CDR1 is LNHDA and CDR2 SQIVND (reference sequence).

DNA of the CDR3: TGTGCCAGCAGCTACAGGGGGTACGAGCAGTACTTC. It encodes CASSYRGYEQYF. This chain connects TRBV7-2 to TRBJ2-7, with TRBD1 matching over 8 bases. With V trimmed by 4 bases and J by 4 bases, 0 bases remained unmatched. The CDR3 covers 12 residues. Looked up from germline, CDR1 is SGHTA and CDR2 is FQGNSA.

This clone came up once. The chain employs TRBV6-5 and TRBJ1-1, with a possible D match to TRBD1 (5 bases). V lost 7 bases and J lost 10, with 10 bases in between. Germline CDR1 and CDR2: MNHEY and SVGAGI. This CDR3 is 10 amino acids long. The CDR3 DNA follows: TGTGCCAGCACCGGGGGTCTAGCTTTCTTT. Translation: CASTGGLAFF.

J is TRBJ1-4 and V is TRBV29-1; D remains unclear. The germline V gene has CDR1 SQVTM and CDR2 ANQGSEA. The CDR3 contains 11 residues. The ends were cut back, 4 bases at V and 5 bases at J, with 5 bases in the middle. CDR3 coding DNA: TGCAGCGTTGGTACGAATGAAAAACTGTTTTTT. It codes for CSVGTNEKLFF.

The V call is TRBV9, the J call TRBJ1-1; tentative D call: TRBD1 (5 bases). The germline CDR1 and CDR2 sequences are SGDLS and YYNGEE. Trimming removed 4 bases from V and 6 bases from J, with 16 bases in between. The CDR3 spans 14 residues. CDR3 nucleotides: TGTGCCAGCAGCACAGGATCCCCTTTTTCTGAAGCTTTCTTT. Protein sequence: CASSTGSPFSEAFF.

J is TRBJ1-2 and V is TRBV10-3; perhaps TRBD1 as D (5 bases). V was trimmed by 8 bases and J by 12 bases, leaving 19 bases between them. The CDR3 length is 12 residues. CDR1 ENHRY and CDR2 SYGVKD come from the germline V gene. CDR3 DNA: TGTGCCATCTGGGACGGTGGGTCTATGGACACCTTC. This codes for CAIWDGGSMDTF.

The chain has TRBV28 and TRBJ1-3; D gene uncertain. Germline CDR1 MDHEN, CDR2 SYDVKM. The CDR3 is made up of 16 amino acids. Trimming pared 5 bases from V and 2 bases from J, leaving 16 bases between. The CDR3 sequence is CASSSLFIAPGNTIYF. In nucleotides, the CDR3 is TGTGCCAGCAGTAGCCTGTTTATAGCTCCTGGAAACACCATATATTTT.

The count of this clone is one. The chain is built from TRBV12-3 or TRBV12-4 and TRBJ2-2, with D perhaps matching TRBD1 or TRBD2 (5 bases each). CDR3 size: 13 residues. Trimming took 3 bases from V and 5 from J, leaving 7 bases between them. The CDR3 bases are TGTGCCAGCAGTTTGAGGGGTACCGGGGAGCTGTTTTTT. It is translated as CASSLRGTGELFF.

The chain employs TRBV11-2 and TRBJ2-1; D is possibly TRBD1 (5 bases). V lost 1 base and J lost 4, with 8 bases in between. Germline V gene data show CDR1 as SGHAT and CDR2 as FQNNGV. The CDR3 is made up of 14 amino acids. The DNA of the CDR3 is TGTGCCAGCAGCTTAGCCCGACAGTACAATGAGCAGTTCTTC. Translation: CASSLARQYNEQFF.

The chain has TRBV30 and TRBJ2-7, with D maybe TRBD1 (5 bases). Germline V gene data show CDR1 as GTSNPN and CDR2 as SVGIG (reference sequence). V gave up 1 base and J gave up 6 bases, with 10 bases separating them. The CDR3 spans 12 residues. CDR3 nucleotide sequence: TGTGCCTGGAGTGGACAGCCCGCCGAGCAGTACTTC. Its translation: CAWSGQPAEQYF.

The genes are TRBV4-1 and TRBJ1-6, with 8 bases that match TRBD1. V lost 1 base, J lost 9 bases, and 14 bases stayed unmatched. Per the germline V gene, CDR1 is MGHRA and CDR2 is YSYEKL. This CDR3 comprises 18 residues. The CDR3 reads CASSQARIGQGSPSPLHF. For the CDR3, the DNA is TGCGCCAGCAGCCAAGCCAGAATCGGACAGGGAAGCCCTTCACCCCTCCACTTT.

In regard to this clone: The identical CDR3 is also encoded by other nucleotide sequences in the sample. CDR3 loop: CASSLDPGSSYNEQFF. CDR3 coding DNA: TGTGCCAGCAGCTTAGATCCGGGTAGCTCCTACAATGAGCAGTTCTTC. J is TRBJ2-1 and V is TRBV7-2; D gene unclear. The length of the CDR3 is 16 residues. V dropped 1 base and J dropped 0 bases, with 10 bases sitting between them. Looked up from germline, CDR1 is SGHTA and CDR2 is FQGNSA.

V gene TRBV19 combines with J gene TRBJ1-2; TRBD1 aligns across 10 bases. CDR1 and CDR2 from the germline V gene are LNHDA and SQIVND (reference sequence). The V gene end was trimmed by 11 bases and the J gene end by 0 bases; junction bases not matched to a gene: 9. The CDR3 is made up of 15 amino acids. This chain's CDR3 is CASLDRGVTNYGYTF. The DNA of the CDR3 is TGTGCCTCTCTGGACAGGGGGGTAACTAACTATGGCTACACCTTC.

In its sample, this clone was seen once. The chain's CDR3 is CASSLDRDTEAFF. CDR3 DNA sequence: TGTGCCAGCAGTTTAGACAGGGACACTGAAGCTTTCTTT. The V and J genes are TRBV12-3 or TRBV12-4 and TRBJ1-1; weak D call: TRBD1 (6 bases). There are 13 residues in the CDR3. Trimming pared 1 base from V and 3 bases from J, leaving 6 bases between.

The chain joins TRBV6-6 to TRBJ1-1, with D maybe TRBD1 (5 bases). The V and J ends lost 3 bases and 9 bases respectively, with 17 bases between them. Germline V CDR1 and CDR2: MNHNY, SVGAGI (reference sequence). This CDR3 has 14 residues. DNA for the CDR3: TGTGCCAGCAGTTATTCCAGGGACCTCGATAAAGCTTTCTTT. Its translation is CASSYSRDLDKAFF.